These 15 T cell receptor beta chains came from one sample sequenced in a study of shared clonotypes between healthy human individuals. Here immunoSEQ multiplex PCR was the method, and the copy in TCRdb shows in-frame clones only, minus some. Of roughly 760,000 clones detected, under 80% appear once; the ten largest clones hold more than 1.5%. The sequencing sample was made of memory CD4+ T cells sorted from blood. Subset indicated: CD45RA-negative fraction. The receptors shown here come from a woman in her 30s in good health.

J is TRBJ1-5 and V is TRBV28; D unclear. The CDR3 covers 14 residues. V was clipped by 5 bases and J by 0 bases, with 8 bases between them. Germline V CDR1 and CDR2: MDHEN, SYDVKM. The CDR3 sequence: CASSDYYSNQPQHF. Written as DNA, the CDR3 is TGTGCCAGCAGTGACTATTATAGCAATCAGCCCCAGCATTTT.

About this clone: Other nucleotide sequences in the sample specify the same CDR3. This sequence joins TRBV28 and TRBJ2-7; 15 nucleotides agree with TRBD2. Germline CDR1 MDHEN, CDR2 SYDVKM. The CDR3 is 16 residues long. J was trimmed by 3 bases and V by 2 bases; bases with no gene match: 2. CDR3 nucleotides: TGTGCCAGCAGTTTAGGGGGACTAGCGGGAGGCTACGAGCAGTACTTC. Protein product: CASSLGGLAGGYEQYF. Using reference TRBV28 and TRBJ2-7 for the parts outside the CDR3, the full variable domain is DVKVTQSSRYLVKRTGEKVFLECVQDMDHENMFWYRQDPGLGLRLIYFSYDVKMKEKGDIPEGYSVSREKKERFSLILESASTNQTSMYLCASSLGGLAGGYEQYFGPGTRLTVT.

The rearrangement uses TRBV7-9 and TRBJ2-2; TRBD2 agrees at 10 bases. The J segment lost 0 bases and the V segment lost 1 base, leaving 2 bases of the junction unmatched. CDR1 SEHNR and CDR2 FQNEAQ come from the germline V gene (reference sequence). The CDR3 is 17 residues long. The CDR3 spells CASSLGLAGSNTGELFF. The CDR3 DNA reads as TGTGCCAGCAGCTTAGGACTAGCGGGCTCGAACACCGGGGAGCTGTTTTTT.

This sequence joins TRBV2 and TRBJ2-1, with 11 bases identical to TRBD2. After removal of 6 bases from V and 4 bases from J, the junction contained 14 bases not matched to a gene. Per the germline V gene, CDR1 is SNHLY and CDR2 is FYNNEI. The CDR3 length is 18 residues. The CDR3 DNA reads TGTGCCAGCAGGGCCGGGACTCCTGCTAGCGGGAGGTACAATGAGCAGTTCTTC. Translated, it gives CASRAGTPASGRYNEQFF. The variable domain in full, completed from reference TRBV2 and TRBJ2-1, reads EPEVTQTPSHQVTQMGQEVILRCVPISNHLYFYWYRQILGQKVEFLVSFYNNEISEKSEIFDDQFSVERPDGSNFTLKIRSTKLEDSAMYFCASRAGTPASGRYNEQFFGPGTRLTVL.

The CDR3 region is CSVDRSSGGDYNEQFF. CDR3 nucleotides: TGCAGCGTAGACCGGTCTAGCGGAGGGGACTACAATGAGCAGTTCTTC. This chain joins TRBV29-1 and TRBJ2-1; 7 bases line up with TRBD2. V was clipped by 6 bases and J by 3 bases; unmatched bases: 14. This CDR3 comprises 16 residues. Germline-derived CDR1 and CDR2 are SQVTM and ANQGSEA.

The chain is built from TRBV4-2 and TRBJ1-3; 7 bases align to TRBD1. The CDR3 is 16 amino acids. Germline trimming cut 1 base from V and 4 bases from J; bases unmatched to any gene: 7. Germline CDR1 reads LGHNA; CDR2 reads YNFKEQ. The CDR3 DNA reads as TGTGCCAGCAGCCAAGTCGAACAGGGGACCGGAAACACCATATATTTT. Translating gives CASSQVEQGTGNTIYF.

The V gene is TRBV5-4, the J gene TRBJ2-5; D is unclear. There are 14 residues in the CDR3. Germline loops: CDR1 SGHNT, CDR2 YYREEE (reference sequence). V lost 1 base and J lost 1, with 8 bases in between. The CDR3 reads CASSLWLSQETQYF. CDR3 coding DNA: TGTGCCAGCAGCTTGTGGCTCAGCCAAGAGACCCAGTACTTC.

This clone is a singleton in its sample. V and J are TRBV11-3 and TRBJ2-2; 8 nucleotides align to TRBD2. The germline CDR1 and CDR2 sequences are SGHNT and YENEEA. V was pared by 3 bases and J by 4 bases, with 19 bases of the junction left unmatched. The CDR3 spans 20 residues. CDR3 nucleotide sequence: TGTGCCAGCAGCTTCAATCTCTGGAGTGAGCGGGAGATTTCCACCGGGGAGCTGTTTTTT. Translated, it gives CASSFNLWSEREISTGELFF.

The chain is built from TRBV6-1 and TRBJ1-1; D not certain. Germline-derived CDR1 and CDR2 are MNHNS and SASEGT. The V and J ends lost 2 bases and 11 bases respectively, with 12 bases between them. The CDR3 is 12 amino acids. Written as DNA, the CDR3 is TGTGCCAGCAGTGAACTGGGCCTGAATGCTTTCTTT. It encodes CASSELGLNAFF.

This chain links TRBV19 with TRBJ1-1; D uncertain. The V gene's germline CDR1 is LNHDA and CDR2 SQIVND (reference sequence). CDR3 size: 13 residues. Deletions cut 9 bases from V and 4 bases from J, with 15 bases between. The CDR3 DNA follows: TGTGCCAGCGAGAGAGGGCGTGGCACTGAAGCTTTCTTT. Protein: CASERGRGTEAFF.

V and J are TRBV7-9 and TRBJ2-7; the D is unclear. CDR1 and CDR2 (germline): SEHNR, FQNEAQ (reference sequence). Trimming left V 0 bases short and J 0 bases short, with 12 bases between. The CDR3 totals 16 residues. The CDR3 protein is CASSLASEDISYEQYF. The CDR3, as DNA: TGTGCCAGCAGCTTAGCGTCTGAGGATATCTCCTACGAGCAGTACTTC.

The V call is TRBV18, the J call TRBJ1-1; no firm D call. Trimming removed 3 bases at V and 0 bases at J, with 14 bases between. CDR3 length: 16 residues. The V gene's germline CDR1 is KGHSH and CDR2 LQKENI. CDR3 residues: CASSPDGIAMNTEAFF. In DNA, the CDR3 is TGTGCCAGCTCACCGGACGGCATTGCCATGAACACTGAAGCTTTCTTT.

The CDR3 nucleotides read TGTGCCAGTAGTAGGCTAGCGGACCTTGGGGATACGCAGTATTTT. This codes for CASSRLADLGDTQYF. The gene calls are TRBV19 and TRBJ2-3; 7 bases agree with TRBD2. V gave up 4 bases and J gave up 6 bases; unmatched junction bases: 10. Germline CDR1 and CDR2: LNHDA and SQIVND (reference sequence). The CDR3 length is 15 residues.

This clone was seen only a few times. DNA for the CDR3: TGTGCCAGCAGTTACCCGCGGGGGGTACAGATTAATGGCTACACCTTC. Amino acids: CASSYPRGVQINGYTF. J is TRBJ1-2 and V is TRBV6-5; a weak D match, TRBD1 (5 bases). The V gene lost 2 bases and the J gene lost 6 bases, with 19 bases spanning the gap. The CDR3 covers 16 residues. Looked up from germline, CDR1 is MNHEY and CDR2 is SVGAGI.

Concerning this clone itself: A much more abundant neighbour one base away suggests this may be a read error. This sample also contains other DNA sequences that code for the same CDR3. The chain joins TRBV19 to TRBJ2-5; TRBD1 is a possible D gene (6 bases). Germline V gives CDR1 LNHDA, CDR2 SQIVND (reference sequence). CDR3 length: 13 residues. V shed 3 bases and J shed 2 bases, with 7 bases lying between them. The CDR3 protein is CASSIGQQETQYF. In DNA, the CDR3 is TGTGCCAGTAGTATTGGACAGCAAGAGACCCAGTACTTC. The full variable domain, rest sourced from reference TRBV19 and TRBJ2-5, is DGGITQSPKYLFRKEGQNVTLSCEQNLNHDAMYWYRQDPGQGLRLIYYSQIVNDFQKGDIAEGYSVSREKKESFPLTVTSAQKNPTAFYLCASSIGQQETQYFGPGTRLLVL.